These 16 T cell receptor beta chains came from one sample sequenced in a study of Graves' ophthalmopathy and Graves' hyperthyroidism. Researchers took RNA transcripts and amplified TCR beta CDR3 regions from them. The authors performed first-round RT-PCR with HTBI primers and then a second-round multiplex PCR. TCRdb called the multiplex PCR reads again in MiXCR, with one record for every CDR3 protein. The repertoire holds under 800,000 distinct CDR3 sequences, with around a fifth as singletons. Sequencing was done on a sample of peripheral blood. All receptors derive from a woman younger than 30 with stable Graves' hyperthyroidism. Some clones in this sample may be carry-over from other donors' samples.

This clonotype was seen many times. This chain connects TRBV15 to TRBJ2-5; no reliable D call. V was shortened by 0 bases and J by 5 bases, with 13 bases between the two germline ends. The CDR3 extends over 15 amino acids. Germline CDR1 reads LNHNV; CDR2 reads YYDKDF (reference sequence). DNA of the CDR3: TGTGCCACCAGCAGAGATTACGCGTTGGGGGAGACCCAGTACTTC. Its translation: CATSRDYALGETQYF.

This clonotype came up once. The chain joins TRBV11-2 to TRBJ2-7; D is unclear. Germline V lookup: CDR1 SGHAT, CDR2 FQNNGV. The CDR3 consists of 12 residues. V lost 3 bases and J lost 7, with 10 bases in between. CDR3 DNA: TGTGCCAGCAGCTTCCCAAATGGGGAGCAGTACTTC. This gives the protein CASSFPNGEQYF.

Many counts were recorded for this clonotype. The chain links TRBV14 to TRBJ2-7; tentative D call: TRBD1 (5 bases). There are 13 residues in the CDR3. V was clipped by 4 bases and J by 5 bases, with 12 bases between them. Per germline, CDR1 SGHDN and CDR2 FVKESK. The CDR3 reads CASSLTGAHEQYF. CDR3 DNA sequence: TGTGCCAGCAGCCTTACTGGGGCCCACGAGCAGTACTTC.

This clonotype came up many times. This chain connects TRBV3-1 to TRBJ2-7, with TRBD1 identical over 7 bases. This CDR3 is built from 15 residues. The germline V gene encodes CDR1 LGHDT and CDR2 YNNKEL (reference sequence). The V and J ends lost 4 bases and 3 bases, in that order; junction bases with no gene match: 9. The DNA of the CDR3 is TGTGCCAGCAGCCCGTTCACGGGACAGATCTACGAGCAGTACTTC. This codes for CASSPFTGQIYEQYF.

This clonotype was recorded many times. J is TRBJ2-5 and V is TRBV7-9; 8 positions match TRBD1. V was pared by 5 bases and J by 3 bases, with 8 bases of the junction left unmatched. From germline, CDR1 is SEHNR and CDR2 FQNEAQ (reference sequence). The CDR3 spans 15 residues. The CDR3 here is CASSPRDRTEETQYF. CDR3 sequence (DNA): TGTGCCAGCAGCCCTAGGGACAGGACAGAAGAGACCCAGTACTTC.

This clonotype was counted at least ten times. J is TRBJ2-7 and V is TRBV20-1; D ambiguous. CDR1 DFQATT and CDR2 SNEGSKA come from the germline V gene (reference sequence). Trimming took 3 bases from V and 3 from J, leaving 9 bases between them. CDR3 length: 12 residues. The CDR3 here is CSASGPVYEQYF. In DNA, the CDR3 is TGCAGTGCTAGCGGCCCGGTCTACGAGCAGTACTTC.

The table lists this clonotype with many counts. The junction and the germline gene differ at one end; a read error may be behind it. This chain's CDR3 is CASSLGQQETQYF. The CDR3 region has the DNA TGTGCCAGCAGCTTAGGGCAGCAAGAGACCCAGTACTTC. The chain is built from TRBV12-3 or TRBV12-4 and TRBJ2-5, with D unclear. The CDR3 length is 13 residues.

This clonotype was observed at least ten times. The gene calls are TRBV19 and TRBJ2-5, with D possibly matching TRBD2 (5 bases). Looked up from germline, CDR1 is LNHDA and CDR2 is SQIVND (reference sequence). The CDR3 loop spans 14 amino acids. The germline V and J ends were trimmed by 6 bases and 3 bases, with 14 bases remaining between them. CDR3 loop: CASSPGGEKETQYF. The CDR3 region has the DNA TGTGCCAGTAGCCCCGGAGGAGAAAAAGAGACCCAGTACTTC.

The CDR3 is CASSLEIDPYEQYF. The CDR3 coding sequence is TGCGCCAGCAGCTTGGAGATAGATCCCTACGAGCAGTACTTC. The rearrangement links TRBV5-1 to TRBJ2-7; no reliable D call. Germline loops: CDR1 SGHRS, CDR2 YFSETQ. V lost 0 bases, J lost 2 bases, and 9 bases lay in between. The CDR3 totals 14 residues. Based on the CDR3 plus reference TRBV5-1 and TRBJ2-7, the full variable domain is KAGVTQTPRYLIKTRGQQVTLSCSPISGHRSVSWYQQTPGQGLQFLFEYFSETQRNKGNFPGRFSGRQFSNSRSEMNVSTLELGDSALYLCASSLEIDPYEQYFGPGTRLTVT.

The V gene is TRBV28, the J gene TRBJ2-7, with D perhaps TRBD2 (5 bases). The CDR3 spans 14 residues. Trimming cost V 3 bases and J 3 bases, with 12 bases left between them. Germline loops: CDR1 MDHEN, CDR2 SYDVKM. The CDR3 loop is CASSFASYYYEQYF. The CDR3 DNA sequence: TGTGCCAGCAGTTTTGCTAGCTACTACTACGAGCAGTACTTC.

This clonotype has a count of ten or more. The chain is built from TRBV6-5 and TRBJ1-1; TRBD1 matches at 7 bases. The CDR3 consists of 13 residues. The germline V gene encodes CDR1 MNHEY and CDR2 SVGAGI. V trimming: 8 bases; J trimming: 2 bases; junction bases outside the gene matches: 5. The CDR3 here is CASRDRANTEAFF. The DNA of the CDR3 is TGTGCCAGCCGCGACAGGGCCAACACTGAAGCTTTCTTT.

This rearrangement joins TRBV12-3 or TRBV12-4 to TRBJ1-5; D is undetermined. The V and J ends lost 1 base and 0 bases respectively, with 10 bases between them. The CDR3 covers 16 residues. Written as DNA, the CDR3 is TGTGCCAGCAGTTTAGAAGTCGTCCTTAGCAATCAGCCCCAGCATTTT. It is translated as CASSLEVVLSNQPQHF.

This clonotype was picked up a small number of times. The rearrangement joins TRBV4-2 to TRBJ2-2, with 14 bases fitting TRBD2. V trimming: 4 bases; J trimming: 5 bases; junction bases outside the gene matches: 6. Germline V gene lookup returns CDR1 LGHNA and CDR2 YNFKEQ. The CDR3 is 17 amino acids. This CDR3 is CASSPGLAGALTGELFF. The CDR3 DNA reads as TGTGCCAGCAGCCCGGGACTAGCGGGGGCCCTAACCGGGGAGCTGTTTTTT.

Concerning this clonotype itself: Being one base from a much bigger clone, this may be a read error. The V call is TRBV29-1, the J call TRBJ2-7, with 8 bases aligning to TRBD1. Germline CDR1 reads SQVTM; CDR2 reads ANQGSEA. This CDR3 is 15 amino acids long. The trim removed 7 bases at V and 2 bases at J, leaving 13 bases unmatched. CDR3 residues: CSGEVQGASAYEQYF. The CDR3 DNA reads TGCAGCGGTGAGGTCCAGGGGGCGTCCGCCTACGAGCAGTACTTC.

This clonotype was recorded many times. The rearrangement links TRBV28 to TRBJ2-5; 11 bases map to TRBD1. Germline loops: CDR1 MDHEN, CDR2 SYDVKM. CDR3 length: 14 amino acids. V gave up 6 bases and J gave up 6 bases; unmatched junction bases: 6. This CDR3 is CASSRTGGVKTQYF. CDR3 bases: TGTGCCAGCAGCCGGACAGGGGGCGTAAAGACCCAGTACTTC.

Comment on this clonotype: Because it lacks the conserved phenylalanine or tryptophan at the end, this CDR3 is likely a read error. This chain links TRBV30 with TRBJ2-7; TRBD1 matches 9 bases. Germline V CDR1 and CDR2: GTSNPN, SVGIG (reference sequence). Unmatched junction bases numbered 12, after V lost 2 bases and J lost 7 bases. This CDR3 comprises 15 residues. The CDR3 sequence is CAWSLGQGNSKEQYS. Here the CDR3 DNA reads TGTGCCTGGAGTCTAGGACAGGGGAACTCTAAAGAGCAGTACTCC.